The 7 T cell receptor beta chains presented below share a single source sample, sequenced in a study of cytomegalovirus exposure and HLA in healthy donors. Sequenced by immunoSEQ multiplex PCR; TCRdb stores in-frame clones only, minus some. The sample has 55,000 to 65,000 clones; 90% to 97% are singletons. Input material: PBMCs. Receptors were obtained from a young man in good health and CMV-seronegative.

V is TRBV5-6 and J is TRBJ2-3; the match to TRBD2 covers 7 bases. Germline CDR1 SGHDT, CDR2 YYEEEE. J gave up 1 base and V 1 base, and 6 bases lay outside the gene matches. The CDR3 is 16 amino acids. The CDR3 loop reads CASSLPTGLGTDTQYF. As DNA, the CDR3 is TGTGCCAGCAGCTTGCCAACCGGACTAGGCACAGATACGCAGTATTTT.

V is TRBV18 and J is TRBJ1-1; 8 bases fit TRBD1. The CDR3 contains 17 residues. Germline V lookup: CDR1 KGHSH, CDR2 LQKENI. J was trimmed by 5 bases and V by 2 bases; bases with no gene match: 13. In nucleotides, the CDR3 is TGTGCCAGCTCACCAATGAAGGGGACAGGCCGTGAAACTGAAGCTTTCTTT. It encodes CASSPMKGTGRETEAFF.

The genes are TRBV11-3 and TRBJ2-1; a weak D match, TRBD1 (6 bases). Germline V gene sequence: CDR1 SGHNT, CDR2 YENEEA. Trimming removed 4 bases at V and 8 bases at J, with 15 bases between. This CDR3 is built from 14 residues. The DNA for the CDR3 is TGTGCCAGCAGCTCTATCAGGGGTTTGGATGAGCAGTTCTTC. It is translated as CASSSIRGLDEQFF.

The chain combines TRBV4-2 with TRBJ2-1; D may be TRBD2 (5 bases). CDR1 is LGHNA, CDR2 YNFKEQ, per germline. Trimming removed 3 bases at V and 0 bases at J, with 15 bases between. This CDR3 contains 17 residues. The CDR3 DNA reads TGTGCCAGCAGCCACGATAATAGCGCCAGCTCCTACAATGAGCAGTTCTTC. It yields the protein CASSHDNSASSYNEQFF.

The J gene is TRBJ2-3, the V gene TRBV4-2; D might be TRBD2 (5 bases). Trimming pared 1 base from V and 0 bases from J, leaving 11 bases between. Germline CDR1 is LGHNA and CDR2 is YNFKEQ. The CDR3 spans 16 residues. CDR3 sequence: CASSQVERTSTDTQYF. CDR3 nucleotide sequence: TGTGCCAGCAGCCAAGTAGAGCGGACTAGCACAGATACGCAGTATTTT.

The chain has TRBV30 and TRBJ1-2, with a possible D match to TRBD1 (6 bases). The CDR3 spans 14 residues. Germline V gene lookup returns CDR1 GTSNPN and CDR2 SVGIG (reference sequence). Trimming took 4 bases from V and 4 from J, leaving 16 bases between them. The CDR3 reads CAWKGQPSGYGYTF. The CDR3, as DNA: TGTGCCTGGAAAGGACAGCCCTCCGGCTATGGCTACACCTTC.

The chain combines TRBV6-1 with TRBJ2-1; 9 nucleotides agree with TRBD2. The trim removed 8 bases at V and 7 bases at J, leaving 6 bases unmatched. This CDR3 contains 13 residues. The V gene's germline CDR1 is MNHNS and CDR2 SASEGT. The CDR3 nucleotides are TGTGCCAGCGAACTAGCGGGCAGAAATGAGCAGTTCTTC. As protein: CASELAGRNEQFF.